These 20 T cell receptor beta chains share one sample of origin, sequenced in a study of monozygotic twins with inflammatory bowel disease. From its re-call of the 5' RACE reads, TCRdb lists each CDR3 protein once, without DNA. Reported are about 130,000 distinct CDR3 sequences; the ten largest clones contain 0.95% to 1.5%. Material: blood. These receptors originate from a human donor with ulcerative colitis or Crohn's disease, or a healthy co-twin of an affected twin (not recorded which).

The chain joins TRBV11-2 to TRBJ2-7; as DNA is missing, the TRBD1 call by TCRdb cannot be tested. Germline V gives CDR1 SGHAT, CDR2 FQNNGV. The CDR3 is 15 residues long. Here the CDR3 reads CASSLVEGTFYEQYF.

V usage is TRBV10-3 and J usage is TRBJ2-7; TCRdb selects TRBD2, and the lack of DNA leaves this call unchecked. The CDR3 contains 14 residues. Germline loops: CDR1 ENHRY, CDR2 SYGVKD. CDR3 residues: CAIGLSLAGGEQYF.

J is TRBJ2-6 and V is TRBV19; absent DNA, TCRdb's TRBD2 call cannot be checked. The CDR3 has 18 residues. Germline CDR1 and CDR2: LNHDA and SQIVND (reference sequence). CDR3: CASSIGQRGGSGANVLTF.

The rearrangement links TRBV4-2 to TRBJ2-7; TCRdb's D gene call, TRBD2, goes unchecked for lack of DNA. Germline V gene sequence: CDR1 LGHNA, CDR2 YNFKEQ. CDR3 size: 14 residues. CDR3 in amino acids: CASSQGTSGGGQYF.

The gene calls are TRBV27 and TRBJ1-2; TCRdb gives TRBD1 as the D gene, but with no DNA this cannot be confirmed. The CDR3 is 17 amino acids. CDR1 MNHEY and CDR2 SMNVEV come from the germline V gene (reference sequence). CDR3 sequence reads: CASTLKKPGQGANGYTF.

The rearrangement links TRBV5-5 to TRBJ1-5. The germline V gene encodes CDR1 SGHKS and CDR2 YYEKEE (reference sequence). CDR3 length: 15 residues. CDR3 protein: CASKSEGYSNQPQHF.

The chain couples TRBV5-1 to TRBJ2-1; TCRdb gives TRBD2 as the D gene, but with no DNA this cannot be confirmed. CDR1 and CDR2 (germline): SGHRS, YFSETQ. The CDR3 has 15 amino acids. CDR3 amino acids: CASSLSSGRSNEQFF.

This rearrangement joins TRBV3-1 to TRBJ1-1. Germline CDR1 LGHDT, CDR2 YNNKEL (reference sequence). CDR3 length: 12 residues. CDR3 sequence reads: CASSPSSTEAFF.

The CDR3 sequence is CASSGVNTEAFF. V and J are TRBV5-1 and TRBJ1-1. The CDR3 has 12 amino acids. Germline values: CDR1 SGHRS, CDR2 YFSETQ. Filled out from reference TRBV5-1 and TRBJ1-1, the complete variable domain reads KAGVTQTPRYLIKTRGQQVTLSCSPISGHRSVSWYQQTPGQGLQFLFEYFSETQRNKGNFPGRFSGRQFSNSRSEMNVSTLELGDSALYLCASSGVNTEAFFGQGTRLTVV.

The chain uses TRBV18 and TRBJ1-2; lacking DNA, the TRBD1 call made by TCRdb goes unchecked. Per germline, CDR1 KGHSH and CDR2 LQKENI. The CDR3 loop spans 18 amino acids. CDR3 residues: CASSPNPGTTTINYGYTF.

The chain is built from TRBV24-1 and TRBJ2-1. Germline V gene sequence: CDR1 KGHDR, CDR2 SFDVKD. There are 17 residues in the CDR3. The CDR3 spells CATSDLNGLASYNEQFF.

V gene TRBV4-1 combines with J gene TRBJ2-3. This CDR3 has 15 residues. Germline values: CDR1 MGHRA, CDR2 YSYEKL. The CDR3 here is CASRHVGRVADTQYF.

The CDR3 spells CASSSGTGGEKLFF. V and J are TRBV11-2 and TRBJ1-4; TCRdb's assignment of TRBD1 cannot be checked, as there is no DNA. The germline gives CDR1 SGHAT, CDR2 FQNNGV. The CDR3 sequence is 14 residues long.

This chain connects TRBV27 to TRBJ2-5; TCRdb gives TRBD2 as the D gene, but with no DNA this cannot be confirmed. CDR1 MNHEY and CDR2 SMNVEV come from the germline V gene (reference sequence). The CDR3 consists of 15 residues. The CDR3 here is CASSWASGGEETQYF.

This rearrangement joins TRBV3-1 to TRBJ2-3; TCRdb returns TRBD1, unconfirmable since there is no DNA. CDR1 LGHDT and CDR2 YNNKEL come from the germline V gene (reference sequence). This CDR3 comprises 18 residues. CDR3 sequence: CASSQEGQGVPDADTQYF.

The V gene is TRBV28, the J gene TRBJ2-4; no DNA is available, so the TRBD2 call from TCRdb remains unchecked. Germline CDR1 and CDR2: MDHEN and SYDVKM. The CDR3 loop spans 15 amino acids. This CDR3 reads CASSMGLLAKNIQYF.

The chain uses TRBV25-1 and TRBJ1-2. The germline V gene has CDR1 MGHDK and CDR2 SYGVNS. The CDR3 contains 13 residues. The chain's CDR3 is CASSESGLYGYTF.

The V gene is TRBV7-9, the J gene TRBJ1-2; TCRdb picks TRBD1, but there is no DNA to check that call. The V gene's germline CDR1 is SEHNR and CDR2 FQNEAQ (reference sequence). This CDR3 has 13 residues. CDR3 amino acids: CASSFPRDYGYTF.

The chain combines TRBV11-2 with TRBJ2-1; with no DNA, the TCRdb D assignment of TRBD2 cannot be verified. The V gene's germline CDR1 is SGHAT and CDR2 FQNNGV. This CDR3 has 12 residues. Here the CDR3 reads CASSLGTREQFF.

This rearrangement joins TRBV7-2 to TRBJ1-3; TCRdb's assignment of TRBD1 cannot be checked, as there is no DNA. The CDR3 extends over 17 amino acids. CDR1 and CDR2 from the germline V gene are SGHTA and FQGNSA. This CDR3 reads CASSPRPQGGSGNTIYF.